This T cell receptor beta chain was retrieved from a study of T cell repertoires in cytomegalovirus infection. About the study: CMV epitopes used comprised recently identified HLA-C-restricted ones and well-studied HLA-B-restricted ones. It was the public TCR beta signatures that indicated both CMV infection and matching HLA type.

Only a few counts were recorded for this clonotype. Antigen unknown. Study-level points and caveats: Using cumulative public TCR beta family frequency, the authors identified those who carried CMV together with the relevant HLA. The ex vivo response showed dominance by HLA-C-restricted CMV-specific TCR beta clonotypes.

TCRdb recomputed calls from the reads with MiXCR, one row per CDR3 protein. The data contain roughly 990,000 distinct CDR3 sequences, roughly 30% of them seen just once; the ten biggest clones take up about 14%. Germline values: CDR1 MGHRA, CDR2 YSYEKL. The CDR3 extends over 16 amino acids. Trimming took off 0 bases at V and 9 bases at J, with 17 bases between the two ends. The material sequenced was cultured CD8+ T cells from PBMCs, taken from culture after CMV antigen stimulation. The source is a human donor in good health (CMV status not recorded). Some clones in this sample may be carry-over from other donors' samples. This sequence joins TRBV4-1 and TRBJ2-2; D ambiguous. For the CDR3, the DNA is TGCGCCAGCAGCCAAGATAGAGGCAGGCTGGCGCGGGAGCTGTTTTTT. It is translated as CASSQDRGRLARELFF.